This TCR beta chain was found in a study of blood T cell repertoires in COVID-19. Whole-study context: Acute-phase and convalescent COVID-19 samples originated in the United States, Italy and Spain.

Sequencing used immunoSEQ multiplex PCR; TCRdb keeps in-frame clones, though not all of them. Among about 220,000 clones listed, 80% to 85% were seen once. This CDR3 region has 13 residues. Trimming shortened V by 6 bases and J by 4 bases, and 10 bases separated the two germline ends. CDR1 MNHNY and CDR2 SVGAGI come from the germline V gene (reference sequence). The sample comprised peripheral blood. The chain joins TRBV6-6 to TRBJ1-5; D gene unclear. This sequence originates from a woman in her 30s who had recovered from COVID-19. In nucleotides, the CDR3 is TGTGCCAGCAGCCGCGTTCGTAATCAGCCCCAGCATTTT. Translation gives CASSRVRNQPQHF.